Listed here are 24 T cell receptor beta chains from one sample, sequenced in a study of blood T cells in healthy people across ages. Combining a sample-barcoded 5' primer with a J-beta primer mix, a second PCR ran for about 7 to 12 cycles. TCRdb passed the 5' RACE reads through MiXCR, listing each CDR3 protein once. This table has some 940,000 distinct CDR3 sequences, about 27% appearing once. This same sample was also part of a study on T cells of mothers and their children.

The sequencing input was blood. These receptors came from a woman aged 40 to 50 in good health.

This clonotype has ten or more counts. This chain uses TRBV20-1 with TRBJ2-1; no reliable D call. This CDR3 spans 14 amino acids. Per germline, CDR1 DFQATT and CDR2 SNEGSKA (reference sequence). Trimming cost V 5 bases and J 4 bases, with 15 bases left between them. The CDR3: CSARSLASYNEQFF. The CDR3 nucleotides read TGCAGTGCTCGCTCCCTCGCCTCGTACAATGAGCAGTTCTTC.

This clonotype has at least ten counts. This sequence joins TRBV9 and TRBJ1-2, with 8 bases aligning to TRBD1. This CDR3 is 14 amino acids long. Losses at the gene ends were 3 bases for V and 5 bases for J; bases not matched to a gene: 6. CDR1 is SGDLS and CDR2 is YYNGEE in the germline V gene. The CDR3 loop reads CASSARDRIYGYTF. The DNA for the CDR3 is TGTGCCAGCAGCGCCCGGGACAGGATTTATGGCTACACCTTC.

Comment on this clonotype: This may be a read error, as it is one base from a much larger clone. V is TRBV7-9 and J is TRBJ2-7, with 7 bases that match TRBD2. The CDR3 is 13 residues long. The germline V gene encodes CDR1 SEHNR and CDR2 FQNEAQ (reference sequence). CDR3 loop: CASNLLGRDEQYF. DNA of the CDR3: TGTGCCAGCAACTTATTAGGGAGGGATGAGCAGTACTTC.

This clonotype was seen at least ten times. The rearrangement links TRBV5-1 to TRBJ2-7, with TRBD1 identical over 11 bases. With V trimmed by 4 bases and J by 2 bases, 5 bases remained unmatched. Germline CDR1 reads SGHRS; CDR2 reads YFSETQ. The CDR3 has 15 amino acids. The CDR3 sequence: CASSRWDRGAYEQYF. The CDR3 bases are TGCGCCAGCAGCCGTTGGGACAGGGGGGCCTACGAGCAGTACTTC.

The genes are TRBV6-2 or TRBV6-3 and TRBJ2-1; 7 nucleotides align to TRBD1. The CDR3 sequence is 15 residues long. Trimming took 5 bases from V and 9 from J; bases not matched to a gene: 13. Germline values: CDR1 MNHEY, CDR2 SVGEGT. CDR3: CASSQGQVIRAEQFF. Here the CDR3 DNA reads TGTGCCAGCAGTCAAGGACAGGTTATACGGGCTGAGCAGTTCTTC.

In its sample, this clonotype was seen a few times. The CDR3 here is CSATSPGGHEQYF. As DNA, the CDR3 is TGCAGTGCTACTTCCCCAGGGGGCCACGAGCAGTACTTC. The chain links TRBV20-1 to TRBJ2-7, with 8 bases identical to TRBD1. The CDR3 consists of 13 residues. The V gene's germline CDR1 is DFQATT and CDR2 SNEGSKA (reference sequence). V was clipped by 4 bases and J by 5 bases; unmatched bases: 7.

As concerns this clonotype: A junction boundary mismatches the germline segment, possibly from a read error. This rearrangement joins TRBV27 to TRBJ1-2; D might be TRBD1 (6 bases). CDR3 length: 14 amino acids. Germline loops: CDR1 MNHEY, CDR2 SMNVEV (reference sequence). Here the CDR3 DNA reads TGTACCAGCCGGTTGCAGGGGACTCACTATGGCTACACCTTC. Amino acid sequence: CTSRLQGTHYGYTF.

Only one count was recorded for this clonotype. The chain recombines TRBV10-3 with TRBJ2-3; unclear D gene. Trimming shortened V by 3 bases and J by 0 bases, and 13 bases separated the two germline ends. The germline V gene encodes CDR1 ENHRY and CDR2 SYGVKD. There are 16 residues in the CDR3. The CDR3 is CAISDVLAPSTDTQYF. CDR3 DNA: TGTGCCATCAGTGACGTCCTGGCGCCTAGCACAGATACGCAGTATTTT.

The chain recombines TRBV20-1 with TRBJ2-3; 14 positions match TRBD2. The CDR3 has 18 residues. With 1 base clipped from V and 2 bases from J, the junction kept 8 bases outside the gene matches. The germline CDR1 and CDR2 sequences are DFQATT and SNEGSKA (reference sequence). The CDR3 DNA reads TGCAGTGCTAGAGCCGACCGGACTAGCGGGGGGCTCACAGATACGCAGTATTTT. This encodes CSARADRTSGGLTDTQYF.

This clonotype was counted many times. V usage is TRBV5-1 and J usage is TRBJ2-1; D may be TRBD2 (6 bases). Looked up from germline, CDR1 is SGHRS and CDR2 is YFSETQ. CDR3 size: 12 residues. V was cut by 7 bases and J by 8 bases, with 13 bases left in between. Written as DNA, the CDR3 is TGCGCCAGCGGCCTCACGGGGGATGAGCAGTTCTTC. Translation gives CASGLTGDEQFF.

The J gene is TRBJ2-2, the V gene TRBV28; 7 bases match TRBD1. The CDR3 sequence is 16 residues long. The V and J ends lost 5 bases and 2 bases, in that order; junction bases with no gene match: 8. Germline assignment: CDR1 MDHEN and CDR2 SYDVKM. The CDR3 coding sequence is TGTGCCAGCAGTCCACCGGGACAGATTAACACCGGGGAGCTGTTTTTT. Protein: CASSPPGQINTGELFF.

This chain connects TRBV19 to TRBJ2-2; TRBD2 might be the D (5 bases). Germline V lookup: CDR1 LNHDA, CDR2 SQIVND (reference sequence). V was trimmed by 5 bases and J by 5 bases, leaving 15 bases between them. The CDR3 spans 15 residues. CDR3 coding DNA: TGTGCCAGTAGTTCCCAGGAAACGGGGACCGGGGAGCTGTTTTTT. This encodes CASSSQETGTGELFF.

The genes are TRBV5-1 and TRBJ2-1; either TRBD1 or TRBD2 may fit D (5 bases each). The V gene's germline CDR1 is SGHRS and CDR2 YFSETQ. The CDR3 has 16 residues. The germline V and J ends were trimmed by 0 bases and 5 bases, with 15 bases remaining between them. The DNA for the CDR3 is TGCGCCAGCAGCTTGGCGGGGCTATCATACCACAATGAGCAGTTCTTC. It is translated as CASSLAGLSYHNEQFF.

With respect to this clonotype: A much larger clone sits a single nucleotide away, making a read error possible. The chain carries TRBV20-1 and TRBJ2-4; D call uncertain. The V and J ends lost 1 base and 13 bases respectively, with 17 bases between them. Germline assignment: CDR1 DFQATT and CDR2 SNEGSKA (reference sequence). This CDR3 region has 13 residues. This CDR3 reads CSARGIGYNEQYF. CDR3 DNA sequence: TGCAGTGCTAGAGGCATCGGATACAATGAGCAGTACTTC.

The sample holds a few counts of this clonotype. This rearrangement joins TRBV5-3 to TRBJ2-1; D not certain. TRBV5-3 is known as an ORF, though its function is uncertain. V shed 0 bases and J shed 0 bases, with 10 bases lying between them. The CDR3 is made up of 16 amino acids. In DNA form, the CDR3 reads TGTGCCAGAAGCTTGGATCCCCTTGCCTCCTACAATGAGCAGTTCTTC. Translated, it gives CARSLDPLASYNEQFF.

This clonotype appeared a few times. At one end the junction does not follow the germline gene, possibly because of a read error. CDR3 nucleotides: TGTGCCATCAGTGAGCCGGGGGAGGCCAATAACATTCAGTACTTC. It specifies CAISEPGEANNIQYF. V usage is TRBV10-3 and J usage is TRBJ2-4, with D maybe TRBD2 (6 bases). Looked up from germline, CDR1 is ENHRY and CDR2 is SYGVKD. This CDR3 spans 15 amino acids.

The J gene is TRBJ1-4, the V gene TRBV7-2, with 7 positions matching TRBD1. CDR1 SGHTA and CDR2 FQGNSA come from the germline V gene. The length of the CDR3 is 15 residues. V shed 4 bases and J 7 bases; nucleotides not matched to a gene: 9. The CDR3 reads CASSSPETGIEKLFF. The DNA for the CDR3 is TGTGCCAGCAGCTCCCCTGAGACAGGGATTGAAAAACTGTTTTTT.

Concerning this clonotype: It may be a read error: a sequence one base away is much more abundant. The gene calls are TRBV20-1 and TRBJ2-5, with D unresolved. The J call may not be correct, given that the DNA end is closer to TRBJ2-7. The V gene's germline CDR1 is DFQATT and CDR2 SNEGSKA (reference sequence). The CDR3 contains 13 residues. CDR3 protein: CSASTGEMYEQYF. CDR3 in DNA: TGCAGTGCTAGCACTGGCGAAATGTACGAGCAGTACTTC.

This clonotype was found once. The conserved phenylalanine or tryptophan is not found at the CDR3 terminus, so this likely reflects a read error. The chain employs TRBV20-1 and TRBJ2-1, with no clear D. CDR3 length equals 11 residues. From germline, CDR1 is DFQATT and CDR2 SNEGSKA (reference sequence). This chain's CDR3 is CRAPDYNEQFV. CDR3 DNA sequence: TGCAGGGCCCCGGACTACAATGAGCAGTTCGTC.

This clonotype was seen ten or more times. The CDR3 bases are TGTGCCAGCAGCAGCGGGAACATTCAGTACTTC. It codes for CASSSGNIQYF. The chain recombines TRBV7-3 with TRBJ2-4, with a possible D match to TRBD2 (6 bases). CDR1 is SGHTA and CDR2 is FQGTGA in the germline V gene. Trimming pared 5 bases from V and 7 bases from J, leaving 6 bases between. The CDR3 runs to 11 residues.

The CDR3 DNA reads TGTGCCAGCAGTTTATCGACAGGGGGTTCCTATGGCTACACCTTC. Translated, it gives CASSLSTGGSYGYTF. The chain links TRBV28 to TRBJ1-2; the match to TRBD1 covers 9 bases. The CDR3 extends over 15 amino acids. CDR1 and CDR2 (germline): MDHEN, SYDVKM. V lost 1 base, J lost 4 bases, and 4 bases stayed unmatched.

Only a few counts were recorded for this clonotype. J is TRBJ2-5 and V is TRBV24-1; D might be TRBD2 (5 bases). CDR3 size: 13 residues. Per the germline V gene, CDR1 is KGHDR and CDR2 is SFDVKD. With 5 bases removed from V and 5 bases from J, the gap between germline ends came to 11 bases. This CDR3 is CATSATDSETQYF. CDR3 in DNA: TGTGCCACCAGTGCCACGGACTCGGAGACCCAGTACTTC.

The sample holds a few counts of this clonotype. The chain has TRBV5-1 and TRBJ2-7; 9 nucleotides agree with TRBD1. This CDR3 has 14 amino acids. J was trimmed by 6 bases and V by 2 bases; bases with no gene match: 6. Germline loops: CDR1 SGHRS, CDR2 YFSETQ. The CDR3 region is CASSFTGTGTEQYF. CDR3 in DNA: TGCGCCAGCAGCTTTACCGGGACAGGGACCGAGCAGTACTTC.

This clonotype was observed a few times. The chain couples TRBV28 to TRBJ2-5; 10 positions match TRBD2. CDR1 and CDR2 from the germline V gene are MDHEN and SYDVKM. The CDR3 sequence is 16 residues long. Trimming at V came to 3 bases and at J to 2 bases, leaving 6 bases not matched to a gene. This CDR3 reads CASSLAGTSAQETQYF. In nucleotides, the CDR3 is TGTGCCAGCAGTTTGGCCGGGACTAGCGCTCAAGAGACCCAGTACTTC.